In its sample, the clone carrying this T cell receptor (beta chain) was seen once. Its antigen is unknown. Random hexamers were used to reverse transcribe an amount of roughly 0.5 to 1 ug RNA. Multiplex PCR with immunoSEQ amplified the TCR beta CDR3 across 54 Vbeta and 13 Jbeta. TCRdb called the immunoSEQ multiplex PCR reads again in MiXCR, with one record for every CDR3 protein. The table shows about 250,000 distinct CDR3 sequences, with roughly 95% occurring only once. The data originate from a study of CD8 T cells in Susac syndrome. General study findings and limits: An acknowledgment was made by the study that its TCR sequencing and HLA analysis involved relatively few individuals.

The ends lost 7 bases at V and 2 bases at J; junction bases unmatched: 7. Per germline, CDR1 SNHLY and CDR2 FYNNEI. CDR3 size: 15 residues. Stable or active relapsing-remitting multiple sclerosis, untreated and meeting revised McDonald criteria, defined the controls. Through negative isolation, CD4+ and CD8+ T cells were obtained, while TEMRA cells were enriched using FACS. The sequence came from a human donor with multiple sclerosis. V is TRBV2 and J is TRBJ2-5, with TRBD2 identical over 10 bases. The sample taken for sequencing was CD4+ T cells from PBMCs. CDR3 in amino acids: CASTRLAGSQETQYF. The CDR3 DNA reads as TGTGCCAGCACCAGACTAGCGGGTTCTCAAGAGACCCAGTACTTC.